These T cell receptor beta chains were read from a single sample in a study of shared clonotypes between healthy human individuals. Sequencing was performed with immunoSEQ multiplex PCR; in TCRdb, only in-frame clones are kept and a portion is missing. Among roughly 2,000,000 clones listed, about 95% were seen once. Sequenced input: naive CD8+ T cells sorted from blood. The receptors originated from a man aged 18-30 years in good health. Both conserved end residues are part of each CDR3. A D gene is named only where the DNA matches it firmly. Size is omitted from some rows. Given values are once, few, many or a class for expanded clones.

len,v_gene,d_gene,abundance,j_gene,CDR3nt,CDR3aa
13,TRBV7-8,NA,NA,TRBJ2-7,TGTGCCAGCAGCTTCAGGGGTCGCTACGAGCAGTACTTC,CASSFRGRYEQYF
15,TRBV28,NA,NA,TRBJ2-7,TGTGCCAGCAGTCTCATGGGACTTTCCGTCGACGAGCAGTACTTC,CASSLMGLSVDEQYF
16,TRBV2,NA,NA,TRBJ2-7,TGTGCCAGCGATGACCCCCACGGGACGCTGGACTACGAGCAGTACTTC,CASDDPHGTLDYEQYF
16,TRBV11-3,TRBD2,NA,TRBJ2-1,TGTGCCAGCAGCGCGTACGTATCTAGCGGAATAAATGAGCAGTTCTTC,CASSAYVSSGINEQFF
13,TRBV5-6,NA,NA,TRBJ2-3,TGTGCCAGCAGCCTGGGCGGCACAGATACGCAGTATTTT,CASSLGGTDTQYF
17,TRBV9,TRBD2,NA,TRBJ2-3,TGTGCCAGCAGCGCCAGCCCGAGCGGGACTAGCACAGATACGCAGTATTTT,CASSASPSGTSTDTQYF
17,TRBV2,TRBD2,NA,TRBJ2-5,TGTGCCAGCAGTGAATCGGGACTAGCGGGATATTTGGAGACCCAGTACTTC,CASSESGLAGYLETQYF
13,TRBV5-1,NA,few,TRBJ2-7,TGCGCCAGCAGCTTGGTGGGTTCCTACGAGCAGTACTTC,CASSLVGSYEQYF
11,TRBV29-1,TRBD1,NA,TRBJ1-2,TGCAGCGTCCAGGGGGACTATGGCTACACCTTC,CSVQGDYGYTF
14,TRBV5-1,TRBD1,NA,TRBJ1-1,TGCGCCAGCAGCCTGGACAGGGGACATCTAGAAGCTTTCTTT,CASSLDRGHLEAFF
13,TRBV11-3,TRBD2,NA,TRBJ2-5,TGTGCCAGCAGCCTAGCGGGGGACGCGACCCAGTACTTC,CASSLAGDATQYF
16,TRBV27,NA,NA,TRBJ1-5,TGTGCCAGCAGTTTAGGGGGGACGGGGGCTTATCAGCCCCAGCATTTT,CASSLGGTGAYQPQHF
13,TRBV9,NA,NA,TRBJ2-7,TGTGCCAGCAGCGTAGGTGAGTCCTACGAGCAGTACTTC,CASSVGESYEQYF
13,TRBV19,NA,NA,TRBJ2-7,TGTGCCAGTAGTATCACAGGGACGGGCGAGCAGTACTTC,CASSITGTGEQYF
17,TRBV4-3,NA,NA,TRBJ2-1,TGCGCCAGCAGCCAAGATAACGTAAGGGCCAAAGTCGGTGAGCAGTTCTTC,CASSQDNVRAKVGEQFF
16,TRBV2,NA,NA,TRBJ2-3,TGTGCCAGCAGTGAACGCGCCTCCAGGGACGGCGATACGCAGTATTTT,CASSERASRDGDTQYF
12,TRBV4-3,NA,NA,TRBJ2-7,TGCGCCAGCAGCCAAGGAGAGGGGGAGCAGTACTTC,CASSQGEGEQYF
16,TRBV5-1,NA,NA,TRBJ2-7,TGCGCCAGCAGCTTGGAAACGCCGTCACTGTCCTACGAGCAGTACTTC,CASSLETPSLSYEQYF
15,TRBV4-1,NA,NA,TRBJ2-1,TGCGCCAGCAGCCAACGGGACTTCTCCTACAATGAGCAGTTCTTC,CASSQRDFSYNEQFF
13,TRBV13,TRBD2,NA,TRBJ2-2,TGTGCCACTTCGGGGGGAGACACCGGGGAGCTGTTTTTT,CATSGGDTGELFF
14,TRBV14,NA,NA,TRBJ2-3,TGTGCCAGCAGCCAAGGTACAGGCACAGATACGCAGTATTTT,CASSQGTGTDTQYF
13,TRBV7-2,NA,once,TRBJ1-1,TGTGCCAGCAGCTTAGTGGGCGCGACTGAAGCTTTCTTT,CASSLVGATEAFF
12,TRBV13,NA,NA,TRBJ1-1,TGTGCCATCAGAGTAGAGGGGACTGAAGCTTTCTTT,CAIRVEGTEAFF
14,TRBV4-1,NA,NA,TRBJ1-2,TGCGCCAGCAGCGCAGGACGGAATCCCTATGGCTACACCTTC,CASSAGRNPYGYTF
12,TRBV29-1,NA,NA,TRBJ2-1,TGCAGCGTTCTAAGCTCCTACAATGAGCAGTTCTTC,CSVLSSYNEQFF
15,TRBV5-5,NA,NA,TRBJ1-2,TGTGCCAGCAGCTTGTCAACGCTCCCCCTTCTTGGCTACACCTTC,CASSLSTLPLLGYTF
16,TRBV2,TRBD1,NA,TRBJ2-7,TGTGCCAGCAGTGAACTCGTGGGGACAGGGAGCTACGAGCAGTACTTC,CASSELVGTGSYEQYF
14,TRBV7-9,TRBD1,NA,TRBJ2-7,TGTGCCAGCAGCCGGACAGGGGTCGGCTACGAGCAGTACTTC,CASSRTGVGYEQYF